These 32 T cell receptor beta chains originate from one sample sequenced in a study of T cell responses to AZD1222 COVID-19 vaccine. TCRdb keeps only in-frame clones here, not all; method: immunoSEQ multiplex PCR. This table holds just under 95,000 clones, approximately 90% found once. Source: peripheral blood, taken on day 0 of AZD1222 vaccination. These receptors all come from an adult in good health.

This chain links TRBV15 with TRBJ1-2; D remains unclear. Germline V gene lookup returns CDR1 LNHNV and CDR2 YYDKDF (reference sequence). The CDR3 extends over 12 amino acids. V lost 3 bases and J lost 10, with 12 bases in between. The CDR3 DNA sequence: TGTGCCACCAGCAGGAGTTGGACCTACTACACCTTC. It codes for CATSRSWTYYTF.

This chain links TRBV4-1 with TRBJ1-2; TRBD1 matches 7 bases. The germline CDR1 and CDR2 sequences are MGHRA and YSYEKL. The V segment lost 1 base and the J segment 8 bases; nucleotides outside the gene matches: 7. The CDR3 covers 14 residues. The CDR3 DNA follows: TGCGCCAGCAGCCAAGTCGGGGACAGCCAAGGCTACACCTTC. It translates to CASSQVGDSQGYTF.

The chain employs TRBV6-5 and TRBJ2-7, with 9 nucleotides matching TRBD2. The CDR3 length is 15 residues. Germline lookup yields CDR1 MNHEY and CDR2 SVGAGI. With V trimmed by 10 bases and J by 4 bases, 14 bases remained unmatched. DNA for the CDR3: TGTGCCATCCAAGGCTCCACTAGCGGGTTTTACGAGCAGTACTTC. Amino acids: CAIQGSTSGFYEQYF.

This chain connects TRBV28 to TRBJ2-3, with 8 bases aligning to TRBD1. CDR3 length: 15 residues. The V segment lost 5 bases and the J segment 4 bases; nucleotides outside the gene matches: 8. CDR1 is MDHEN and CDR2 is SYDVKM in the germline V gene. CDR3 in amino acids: CASSPDRVGADTQYF. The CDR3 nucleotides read TGTGCCAGCAGTCCGGACAGGGTAGGAGCAGATACGCAGTATTTT.

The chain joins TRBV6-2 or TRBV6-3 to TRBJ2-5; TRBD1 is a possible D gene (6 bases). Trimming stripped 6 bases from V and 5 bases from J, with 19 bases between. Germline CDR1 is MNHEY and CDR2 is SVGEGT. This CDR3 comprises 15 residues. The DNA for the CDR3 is TGTGCCAGCAGCCCTCACCGGACAGCCGACGAGACCCAGTACTTC. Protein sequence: CASSPHRTADETQYF.

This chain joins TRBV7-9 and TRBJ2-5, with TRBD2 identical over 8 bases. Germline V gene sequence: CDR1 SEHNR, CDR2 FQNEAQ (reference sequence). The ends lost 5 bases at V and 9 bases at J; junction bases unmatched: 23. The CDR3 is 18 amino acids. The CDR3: CASSPPAGAGGLPRAQYF. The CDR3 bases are TGTGCCAGCAGCCCCCCAGCTGGGGCGGGGGGCCTTCCTAGGGCCCAGTACTTC.

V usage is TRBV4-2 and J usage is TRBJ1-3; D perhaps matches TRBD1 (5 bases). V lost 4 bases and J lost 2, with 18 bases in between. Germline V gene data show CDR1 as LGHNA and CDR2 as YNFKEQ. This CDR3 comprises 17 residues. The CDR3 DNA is TGTGCCAGCAGCCGAGTAGGCGGAGGGGAGGCTGGAAACACCATATATTTT. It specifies CASSRVGGGEAGNTIYF.

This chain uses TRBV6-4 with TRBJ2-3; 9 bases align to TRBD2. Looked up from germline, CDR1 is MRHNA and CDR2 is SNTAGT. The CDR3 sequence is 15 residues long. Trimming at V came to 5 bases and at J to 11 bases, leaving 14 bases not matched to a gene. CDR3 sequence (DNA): TGTGCCAGCAGTCCAAGAGCGGGGGGCCCAATCGAGCAGTATTTT. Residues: CASSPRAGGPIEQYF.

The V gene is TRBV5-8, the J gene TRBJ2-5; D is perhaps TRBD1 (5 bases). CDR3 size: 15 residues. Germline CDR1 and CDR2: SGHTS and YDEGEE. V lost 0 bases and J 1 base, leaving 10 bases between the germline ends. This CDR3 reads CASSLAGRVQETQYF. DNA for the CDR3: TGTGCCAGCAGCTTGGCCGGCAGGGTCCAAGAGACCCAGTACTTC.

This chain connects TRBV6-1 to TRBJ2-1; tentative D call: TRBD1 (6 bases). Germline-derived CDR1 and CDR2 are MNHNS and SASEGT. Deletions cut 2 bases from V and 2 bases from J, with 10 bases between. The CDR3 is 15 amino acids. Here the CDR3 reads CASSEYTGTYNEQFF. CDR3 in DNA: TGTGCCAGCAGTGAATATACAGGGACCTACAATGAGCAGTTCTTC.

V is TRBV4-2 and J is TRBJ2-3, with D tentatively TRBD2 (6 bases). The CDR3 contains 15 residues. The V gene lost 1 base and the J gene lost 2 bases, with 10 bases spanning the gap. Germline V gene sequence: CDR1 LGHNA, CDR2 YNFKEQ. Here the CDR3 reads CASSQGTGDTDTQYF. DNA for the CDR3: TGTGCCAGCAGCCAAGGTACGGGGGACACAGATACGCAGTATTTT.

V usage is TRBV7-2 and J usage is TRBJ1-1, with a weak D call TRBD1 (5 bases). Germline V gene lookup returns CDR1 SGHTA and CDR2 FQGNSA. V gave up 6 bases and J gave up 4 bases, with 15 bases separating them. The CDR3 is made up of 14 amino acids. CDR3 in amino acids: CASRQAAQTTEAFF. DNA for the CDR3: TGTGCCAGCAGACAGGCCGCCCAGACCACTGAAGCTTTCTTT.

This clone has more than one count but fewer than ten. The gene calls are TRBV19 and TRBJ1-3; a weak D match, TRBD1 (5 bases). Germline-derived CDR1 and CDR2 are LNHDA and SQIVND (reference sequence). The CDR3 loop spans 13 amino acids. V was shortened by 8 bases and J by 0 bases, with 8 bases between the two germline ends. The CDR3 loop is CASGGLSGNTIYF. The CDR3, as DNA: TGTGCCAGTGGGGGACTCTCTGGAAACACCATATATTTT.

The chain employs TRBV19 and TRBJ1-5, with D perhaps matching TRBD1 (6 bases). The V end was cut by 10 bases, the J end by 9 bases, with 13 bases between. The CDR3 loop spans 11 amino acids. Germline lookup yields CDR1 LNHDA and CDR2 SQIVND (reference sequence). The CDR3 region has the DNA TGTGCCACCGAGAGGGGGGGGCCCCAGCATTTT. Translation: CATERGGPQHF.

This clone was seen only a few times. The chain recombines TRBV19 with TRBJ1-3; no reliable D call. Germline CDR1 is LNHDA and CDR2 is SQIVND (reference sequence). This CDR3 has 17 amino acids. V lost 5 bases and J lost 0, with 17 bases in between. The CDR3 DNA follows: TGTGCCAGTAGTCTTCTTCCCGGACCCAGCTCTGGAAACACCATATATTTT. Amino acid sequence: CASSLLPGPSSGNTIYF.

CDR3: CAIRSDRGPSYEQYF. Here the CDR3 DNA reads TGTGCCATCAGGTCGGACAGGGGGCCATCCTACGAGCAGTACTTC. The chain carries TRBV10-3 and TRBJ2-7; 11 nucleotides align to TRBD1. The germline CDR1 and CDR2 sequences are ENHRY and SYGVKD. The CDR3 is made up of 15 amino acids. After removal of 6 bases from V and 1 base from J, the junction contained 5 bases not matched to a gene.

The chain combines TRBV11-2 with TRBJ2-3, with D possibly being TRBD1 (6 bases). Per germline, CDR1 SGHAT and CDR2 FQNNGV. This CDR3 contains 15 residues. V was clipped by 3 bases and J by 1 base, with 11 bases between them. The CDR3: CASSFSGGRTDTQYF. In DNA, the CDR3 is TGTGCCAGCAGCTTTAGTGGGGGCCGCACAGATACGCAGTATTTT.

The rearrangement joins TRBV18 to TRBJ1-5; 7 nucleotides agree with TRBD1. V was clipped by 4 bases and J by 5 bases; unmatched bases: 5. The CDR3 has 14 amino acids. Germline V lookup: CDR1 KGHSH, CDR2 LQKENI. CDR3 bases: TGTGCCAGCTCACGCTCCGACAGGGATCAGCCCCAGCATTTT. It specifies CASSRSDRDQPQHF.

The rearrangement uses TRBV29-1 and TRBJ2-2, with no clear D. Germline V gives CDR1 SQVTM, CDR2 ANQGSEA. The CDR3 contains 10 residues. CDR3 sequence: CIAGTGELFF. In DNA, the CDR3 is TGCATCGCCGGAACCGGGGAGCTGTTTTTT.

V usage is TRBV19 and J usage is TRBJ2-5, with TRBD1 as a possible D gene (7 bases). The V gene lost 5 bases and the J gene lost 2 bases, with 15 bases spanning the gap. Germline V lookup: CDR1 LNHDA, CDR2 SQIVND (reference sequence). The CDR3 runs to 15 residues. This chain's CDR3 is CASSGGTAFQETQYF. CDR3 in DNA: TGTGCCAGTAGTGGAGGGACAGCCTTTCAAGAGACCCAGTACTTC.

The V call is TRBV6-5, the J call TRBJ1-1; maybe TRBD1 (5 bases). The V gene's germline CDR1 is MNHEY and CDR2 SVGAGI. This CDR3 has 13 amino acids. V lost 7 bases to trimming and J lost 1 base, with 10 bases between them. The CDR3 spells CASTLTENTEAFF. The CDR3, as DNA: TGTGCCAGCACCTTGACAGAGAACACTGAAGCTTTCTTT.

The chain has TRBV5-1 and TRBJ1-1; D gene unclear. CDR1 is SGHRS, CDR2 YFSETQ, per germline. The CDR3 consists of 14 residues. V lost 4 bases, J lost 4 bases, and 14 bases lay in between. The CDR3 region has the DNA TGCGCCAGCAGCCCTAGCGGGGTGGGCACTGAAGCTTTCTTT. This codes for CASSPSGVGTEAFF. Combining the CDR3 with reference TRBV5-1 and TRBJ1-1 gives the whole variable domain KAGVTQTPRYLIKTRGQQVTLSCSPISGHRSVSWYQQTPGQGLQFLFEYFSETQRNKGNFPGRFSGRQFSNSRSEMNVSTLELGDSALYLCASSPSGVGTEAFFGQGTRLTVV.

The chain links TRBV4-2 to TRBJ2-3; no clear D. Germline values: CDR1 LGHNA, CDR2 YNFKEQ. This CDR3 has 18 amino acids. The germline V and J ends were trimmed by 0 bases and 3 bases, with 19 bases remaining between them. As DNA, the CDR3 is TGTGCCAGCAGCCAAGAGCTCGTCCAGGCCCCAGGTACAGATACGCAGTATTTT. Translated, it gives CASSQELVQAPGTDTQYF.

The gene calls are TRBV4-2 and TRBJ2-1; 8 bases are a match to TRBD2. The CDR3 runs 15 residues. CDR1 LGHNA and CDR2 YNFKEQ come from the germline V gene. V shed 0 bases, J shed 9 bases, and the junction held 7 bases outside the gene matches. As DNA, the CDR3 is TGTGCCAGCAGCCAAGAACGGGGGGGTGTGGTTGAGCAGTTCTTC. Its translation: CASSQERGGVVEQFF.

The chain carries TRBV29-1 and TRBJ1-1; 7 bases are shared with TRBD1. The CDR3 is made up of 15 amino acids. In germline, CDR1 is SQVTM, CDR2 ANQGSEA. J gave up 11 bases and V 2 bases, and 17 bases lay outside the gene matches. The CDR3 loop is CSVEPATQGGLQAFF. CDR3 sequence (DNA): TGCAGCGTTGAACCTGCTACGCAGGGGGGATTGCAGGCTTTCTTT.

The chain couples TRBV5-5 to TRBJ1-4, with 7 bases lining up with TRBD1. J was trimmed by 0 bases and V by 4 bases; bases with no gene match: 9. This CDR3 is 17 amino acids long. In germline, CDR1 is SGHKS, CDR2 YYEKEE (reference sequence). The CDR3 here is CASSARLGTATNEKLFF. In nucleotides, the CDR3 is TGTGCCAGCAGCGCCCGCCTTGGGACAGCAACTAATGAAAAACTGTTTTTT.

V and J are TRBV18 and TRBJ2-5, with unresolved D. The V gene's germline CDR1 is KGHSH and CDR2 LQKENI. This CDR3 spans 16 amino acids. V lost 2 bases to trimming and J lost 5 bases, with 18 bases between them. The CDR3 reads CASSPAVSPSPETQYF. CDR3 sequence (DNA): TGTGCCAGCTCACCAGCAGTTTCCCCTTCACCGGAGACCCAGTACTTC.

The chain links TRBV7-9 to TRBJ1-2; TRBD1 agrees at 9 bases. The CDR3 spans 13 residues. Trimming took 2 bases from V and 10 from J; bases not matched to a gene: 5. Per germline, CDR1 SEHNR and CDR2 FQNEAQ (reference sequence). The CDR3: CASSLQDRGIYTF. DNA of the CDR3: TGTGCCAGCAGCTTACAGGACAGGGGTATCTACACCTTC.

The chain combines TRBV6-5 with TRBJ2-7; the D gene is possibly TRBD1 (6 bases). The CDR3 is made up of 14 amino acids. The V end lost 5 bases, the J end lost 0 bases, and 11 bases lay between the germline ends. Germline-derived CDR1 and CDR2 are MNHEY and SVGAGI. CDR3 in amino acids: CASSRQASSYEQYF. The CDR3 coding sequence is TGTGCCAGCAGTAGACAGGCCAGCTCCTACGAGCAGTACTTC.

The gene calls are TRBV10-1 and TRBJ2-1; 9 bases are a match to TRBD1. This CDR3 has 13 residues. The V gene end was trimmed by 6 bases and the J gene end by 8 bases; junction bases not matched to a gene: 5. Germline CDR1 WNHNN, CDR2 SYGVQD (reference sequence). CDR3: CASSTGGMDEQFF. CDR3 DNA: TGCGCCAGCAGCACAGGGGGCATGGATGAGCAGTTCTTC.

Written as DNA, the CDR3 is TGTGCCAGCAGGCACGGACAGGGGGTGGAGACCCAGTACTTC. Protein: CASRHGQGVETQYF. This sequence joins TRBV2 and TRBJ2-5; 10 nucleotides line up with TRBD1. The trim removed 6 bases at V and 5 bases at J, leaving 6 bases unmatched. Germline CDR1 SNHLY, CDR2 FYNNEI. CDR3 length: 14 residues.

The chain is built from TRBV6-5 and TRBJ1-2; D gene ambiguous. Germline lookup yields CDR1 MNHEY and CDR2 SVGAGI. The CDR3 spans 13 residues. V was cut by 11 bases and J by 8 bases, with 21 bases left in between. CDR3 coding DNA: TGTGCCGGAAAAAATCCGGAACAGTTAGGCTACACCTTC. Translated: CAGKNPEQLGYTF.